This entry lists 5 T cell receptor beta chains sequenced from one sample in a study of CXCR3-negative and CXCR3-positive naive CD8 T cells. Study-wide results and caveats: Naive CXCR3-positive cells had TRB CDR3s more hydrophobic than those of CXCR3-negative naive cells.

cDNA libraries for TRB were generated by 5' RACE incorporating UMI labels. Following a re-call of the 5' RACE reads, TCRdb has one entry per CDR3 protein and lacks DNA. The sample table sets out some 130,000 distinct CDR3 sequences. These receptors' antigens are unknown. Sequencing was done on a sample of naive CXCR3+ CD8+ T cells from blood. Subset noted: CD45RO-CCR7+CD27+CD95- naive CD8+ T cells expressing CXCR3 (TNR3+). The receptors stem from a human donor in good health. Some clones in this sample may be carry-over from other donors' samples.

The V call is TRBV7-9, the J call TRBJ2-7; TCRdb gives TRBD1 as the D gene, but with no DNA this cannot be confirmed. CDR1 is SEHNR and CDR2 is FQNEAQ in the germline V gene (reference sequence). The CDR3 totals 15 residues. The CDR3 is CASSLSAGGDYEQYF.

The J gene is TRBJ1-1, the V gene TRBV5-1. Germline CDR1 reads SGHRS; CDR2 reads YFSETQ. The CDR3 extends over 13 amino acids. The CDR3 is CASSLSSVTEAFF.

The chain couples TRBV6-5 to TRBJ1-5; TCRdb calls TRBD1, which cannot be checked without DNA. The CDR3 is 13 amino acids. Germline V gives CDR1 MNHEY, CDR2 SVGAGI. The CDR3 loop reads CASSLQGYQPQHF.

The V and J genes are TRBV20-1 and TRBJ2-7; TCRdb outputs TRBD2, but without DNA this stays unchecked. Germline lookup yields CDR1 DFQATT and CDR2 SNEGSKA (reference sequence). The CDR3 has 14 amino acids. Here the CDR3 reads CSARDEGVGYEQYF.

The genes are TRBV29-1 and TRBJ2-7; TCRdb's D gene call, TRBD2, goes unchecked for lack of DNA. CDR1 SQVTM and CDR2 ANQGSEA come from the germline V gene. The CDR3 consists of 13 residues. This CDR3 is CSAHSGDPFEQYF.